Listed below are T cell receptor beta chains from one sample, sequenced in a study of blood T cell repertoires in COVID-19. Sequenced by immunoSEQ multiplex PCR; TCRdb stores in-frame clones only, minus some. In the table there are tens of thousands of clones, 82% of which are singletons. The source material was peripheral blood. All receptors come from a woman of 80 years or more with acute or convalescent COVID-19. Each CDR3 is given with its conserved first and last residue. The D gene is left open where the match is weak. A clone size is listed for some rows: how often the clone was seen (once, few, many), or a class if it is expanded.

TRBJ1-1 - TRBV7-7 - CASSLIGGANTEAFF TGTGCCAGCAGCTTAATAGGGGGGGCGAACACTGAAGCTTTCTTT
TRBJ2-3 - TRBV28 - CASSTLYGDTGYIVHTQYF TGTGCCAGCAGTACCCTATATGGGGATACAGGGTATATAGTTCATACGCAGTATTTT
TRBJ2-3 - TRBV3-1/TRBV3-2 TRBD2 CASSLRAGVGTDTQYF TGTGCCAGCAGCCTCAGGGCGGGGGTAGGCACAGATACGCAGTATTTT
TRBJ1-3 - TRBV28 - CASSLPRVGNTIYF TGTGCCAGCAGTCTACCCCGGGTTGGAAACACCATATATTTT
TRBJ2-7 few TRBV14 TRBD1 CASSQRVTGTGDEQYF TGTGCCAGCAGCCAGCGCGTGACCGGGACAGGGGACGAGCAGTACTTC
TRBJ2-1 - TRBV18 TRBD1 CASQTGASYNEQFF TGTGCCAGCCAGACAGGGGCATCCTACAATGAGCAGTTCTTC
TRBJ2-2 - TRBV11-2 TRBD1 CASRTGTGVTGELFF TGTGCCAGCAGGACCGGGACAGGGGTGACCGGGGAGCTGTTTTTT
TRBJ2-1 - TRBV5-1 TRBD2 CASSLAGLAGNEQFF TGCGCCAGCAGCTTGGCGGGACTAGCGGGGAATGAGCAGTTCTTC
TRBJ2-7 - TRBV19 TRBD1 CASSADRGRYEQYF TGTGCCAGTAGTGCGGACAGGGGTCGGTACGAGCAGTACTTC
TRBJ2-3 - TRBV28 - CASSPQGPHSTDTQYF TGTGCCAGCAGCCCTCAGGGCCCCCATTCCACAGATACGCAGTATTTT
TRBJ1-2 - TRBV9 - CASSPSHKANYGYTF TGTGCCAGCAGCCCGAGCCATAAAGCTAACTATGGCTACACCTTC
TRBJ2-5 - TRBV21-1 - CASSKVRAETQYF TGTGCCAGCAGCAAAGTTAGAGCGGAGACCCAGTACTTC
TRBJ1-1 - TRBV29-1 TRBD1 CSGQGHMNTEAFF TGCAGCGGACAGGGCCACATGAACACTGAAGCTTTCTTT
TRBJ2-7 - TRBV7-9 - CASSWGEYEQYF TGTGCCAGCAGCTGGGGGGAGTACGAGCAGTACTTC
TRBJ2-1 - TRBV6-5 TRBD2 CASRLEGGRYNEQFF TGTGCCAGCAGATTAGAGGGCGGGAGGTACAATGAGCAGTTCTTC
TRBJ2-7 - TRBV10-3 TRBD1 CAISESVGQGLHEQYF TGTGCCATCAGTGAGTCTGTAGGACAGGGGCTCCACGAGCAGTACTTC
TRBJ2-2 - TRBV27 - CASSHHLGGPGKLFF TGTGCCAGCAGCCACCATCTAGGGGGACCGGGGAAGCTGTTTTTT
TRBJ2-3 - TRBV9 TRBD1 CASSAGTGIAWGTDTQYF TGTGCCAGCAGCGCCGGGACAGGGATTGCCTGGGGCACAGATACGCAGTATTTT
TRBJ2-7 once TRBV7-6 TRBD1 CASSLVRTGGDEQYF TGTGCCAGCAGCTTAGTAAGGACAGGGGGCGACGAGCAGTACTTC
TRBJ2-5 - TRBV19 TRBD2 CASSISLAETQYF TGTGCCAGTAGTATCTCACTAGCGGAGACCCAGTACTTC
TRBJ1-1 - TRBV12-3/TRBV12-4 - CASSIWSQMAFF TGTGCCAGCAGTATATGGTCGCAGATGGCTTTCTTT
TRBJ2-7 - TRBV5-1 TRBD1 CASSPSRQGHHEQYF TGCGCCAGCAGCCCTTCGAGACAGGGGCACCACGAGCAGTACTTC
TRBJ2-2 few TRBV6-5 TRBD1 CASSRDRATGELFF TGTGCCAGCAGTCGGGACAGGGCGACCGGGGAGCTGTTTTTT
TRBJ2-4 - TRBV13 - CASRKLGENIQYF TGTGCCAGCCGTAAATTAGGAGAGAACATTCAGTACTTC
TRBJ2-1 - TRBV18 TRBD1 CASSPYRDSYNEQFF TGTGCCAGCTCACCATACAGGGACAGCTACAATGAGCAGTTCTTC
TRBJ1-1 - TRBV4-3 - CASSPRQPFF TGCGCCAGCAGCCCCCGACAGCCTTTCTTT
TRBJ2-7 few TRBV6-2/TRBV6-3 - CASSKTRSYEQYF TGTGCCAGCAGTAAGACTCGCTCCTACGAGCAGTACTTC
TRBJ1-2 - TRBV10-3 - CAIRWTAHGYGYTF TGTGCCATCAGGTGGACAGCTCATGGCTATGGCTACACCTTC
TRBJ2-7 - TRBV7-2 TRBD2 CASSPTRGVLQYF TGTGCCAGCAGCCCCACTCGGGGGGTCTTGCAGTACTTC
TRBJ1-1 few TRBV19 TRBD1 CASSISDRDTEAFF TGTGCCAGTAGTATATCCGACAGGGACACTGAAGCTTTCTTT
TRBJ2-1 - TRBV7-3 TRBD1 CASSPTGQGLNEQFF TGTGCCAGCAGCCCGACGGGACAGGGGCTCAATGAGCAGTTCTTC
TRBJ2-5 few TRBV6-2/TRBV6-3 TRBD1 CASSYRTGGEKETQYF TGTGCCAGCAGTTACAGGACAGGGGGCGAAAAAGAGACCCAGTACTTC
TRBJ2-5 - TRBV29-1 TRBD1 CSVGTGTGETQYF TGCAGCGTTGGGACAGGGACGGGGGAGACCCAGTACTTC
TRBJ2-1 - TRBV24-1 TRBD1 CATSDLAGQGYNEQFF TGTGCCACCAGTGATTTGGCGGGACAGGGTTACAATGAGCAGTTCTTC
TRBJ2-1 - TRBV27 TRBD2 CASSARTSGIYNEQFF TGTGCCAGCAGTGCGAGGACTAGCGGGATATACAATGAGCAGTTCTTC
TRBJ1-6 - TRBV5-4 - CASSPGTPGVNSPLHF TGTGCCAGCAGCCCGGGGACTCCCGGGGTGAATTCACCCCTCCACTTT
TRBJ2-5 - TRBV14 - CASSQDSGLRGETQYF TGTGCCAGCAGCCAAGATTCCGGACTCCGTGGAGAGACCCAGTACTTC
TRBJ2-3 few TRBV24-1 - CATSSPWGQNTDTQYF TGTGCCACCAGTTCCCCTTGGGGCCAGAACACAGATACGCAGTATTTT
TRBJ2-2 - TRBV7-2 - CASSFGSSTGELFF TGTGCCAGCAGCTTTGGGAGTAGCACCGGGGAGCTGTTTTTT
TRBJ2-7 few TRBV2 TRBD2 CASRGGTSGSSYEQYF TGTGCCAGCAGGGGAGGGACTAGCGGTAGCTCCTACGAGCAGTACTTC
TRBJ1-5 few TRBV19 - CASSTINQGNNQPQHF TGTGCCAGTAGTACTATTAACCAGGGGAATAATCAGCCCCAGCATTTT
TRBJ2-1 - TRBV5-4 - CASSLGSGNSYNEQFF TGTGCCAGCAGCTTAGGGAGCGGCAACTCCTACAATGAGCAGTTCTTC
TRBJ2-3 - TRBV4-2 TRBD2 CASSQDLSPSGRAGTDTQYF TGTGCCAGCAGCCAAGATCTTTCACCTAGCGGGAGGGCCGGAACAGATACGCAGTATTTT
TRBJ2-4 - TRBV21-1 - CASSAGLVAGLAKNIQYF TGTGCCAGCAGCGCAGGGTTGGTAGCGGGATTAGCCAAAAACATTCAGTACTTC
TRBJ2-1 - TRBV19 TRBD1 CASSTRQGAHNEQFF TGTGCCAGTAGTACGCGACAGGGAGCACACAATGAGCAGTTCTTC
TRBJ2-2 - TRBV5-1 TRBD1 CASSPGQGRTGELFF TGCGCCAGCAGCCCTGGACAGGGTCGGACCGGGGAGCTGTTTTTT
TRBJ1-5 - TRBV6-2/TRBV6-3 - CASSQSSRGLNQPQHF TGTGCCAGCAGTCAATCCTCGCGGGGGCTCAATCAGCCCCAGCATTTT
TRBJ1-1 - TRBV20-1 TRBD1 CSASKGVRGDLNTEAFF TGCAGTGCTAGTAAAGGTGTCAGGGGGGACTTGAACACTGAAGCTTTCTTT
TRBJ2-7 - TRBV10-3 TRBD1 CAISESGQGGTYEQYF TGTGCCATCAGTGAGTCAGGACAGGGGGGGACCTACGAGCAGTACTTC
TRBJ2-7 - TRBV5-6 - CASSYPVTYEQYF TGTGCCAGCAGCTACCCAGTAACCTACGAGCAGTACTTC
TRBJ2-7 - TRBV7-2 TRBD2 CASSLEGTSVSYEQYF TGTGCCAGCAGCTTAGAGGGGACTAGCGTCTCCTACGAGCAGTACTTC
TRBJ2-7 - TRBV7-9 - CASSSPRAIHEQYF TGTGCCAGCAGCTCGCCCAGGGCGATCCACGAGCAGTACTTC
TRBJ2-7 once TRBV18 TRBD1 CASSPSRDRSYEQYF TGTGCCAGCTCACCTTCTCGGGACAGATCCTACGAGCAGTACTTC
TRBJ2-2 few TRBV28 TRBD2 CASSFWGGVTGELFF TGTGCCAGCAGTTTCTGGGGGGGAGTCACCGGGGAGCTGTTTTTT